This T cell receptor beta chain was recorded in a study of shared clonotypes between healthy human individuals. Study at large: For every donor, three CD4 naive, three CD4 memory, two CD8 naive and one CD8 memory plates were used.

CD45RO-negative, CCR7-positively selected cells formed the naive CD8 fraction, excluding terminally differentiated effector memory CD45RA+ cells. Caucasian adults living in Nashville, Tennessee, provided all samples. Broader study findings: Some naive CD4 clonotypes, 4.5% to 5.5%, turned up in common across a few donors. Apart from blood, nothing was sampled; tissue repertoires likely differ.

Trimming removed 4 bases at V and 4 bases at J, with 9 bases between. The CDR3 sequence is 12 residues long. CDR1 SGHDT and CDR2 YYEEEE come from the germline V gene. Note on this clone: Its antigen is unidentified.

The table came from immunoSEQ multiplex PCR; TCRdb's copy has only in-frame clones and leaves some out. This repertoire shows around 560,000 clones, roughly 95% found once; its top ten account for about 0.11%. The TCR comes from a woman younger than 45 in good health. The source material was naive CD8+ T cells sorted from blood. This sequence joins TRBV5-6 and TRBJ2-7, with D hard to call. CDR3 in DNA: TGTGCCAGCAGCCAGGACCGTTACGAGCAGTACTTC. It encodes CASSQDRYEQYF.